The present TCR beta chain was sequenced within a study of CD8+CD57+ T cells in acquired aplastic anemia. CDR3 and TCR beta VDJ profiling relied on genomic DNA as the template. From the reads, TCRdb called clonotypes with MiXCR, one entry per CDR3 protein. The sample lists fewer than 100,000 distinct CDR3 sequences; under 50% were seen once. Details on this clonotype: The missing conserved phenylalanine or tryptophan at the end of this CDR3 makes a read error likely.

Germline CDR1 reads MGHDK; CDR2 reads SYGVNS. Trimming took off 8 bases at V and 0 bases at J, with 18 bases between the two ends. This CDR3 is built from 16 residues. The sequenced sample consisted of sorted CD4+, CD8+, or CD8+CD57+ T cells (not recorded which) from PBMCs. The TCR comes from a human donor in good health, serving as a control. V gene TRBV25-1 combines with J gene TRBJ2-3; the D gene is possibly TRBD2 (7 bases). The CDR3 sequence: CASEEKGGLSTDTQYS. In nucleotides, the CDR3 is TGTGCCAGCGAAGAAAAGGGGGGGTTGAGCACAGATACGCAGTATTCT.